One and the same sample provided the 30 T cell receptor beta chains below, sequenced in a study of blood T cell repertoires in COVID-19. The protocol was immunoSEQ multiplex PCR, while the TCRdb copy is restricted to in-frame clones and leaves out a portion. The sample consists of roughly 80,000 clones, around nine tenths of them appearing once. The sample comprised peripheral blood. Receptors originate from a woman aged 60-75 years with acute or convalescent COVID-19.

V gene TRBV18 combines with J gene TRBJ1-2; 8 nucleotides line up with TRBD1. The junction had 1 base not matched to a gene; V was cut back by 3 bases and J by 4 bases. The CDR3 spans 13 residues. CDR1 is KGHSH and CDR2 is LQKENI in the germline V gene. The CDR3: CASSPGTGYGYTF. The CDR3 DNA is TGTGCCAGCTCACCCGGGACAGGCTATGGCTACACCTTC.

This chain uses TRBV19 with TRBJ2-7; the D gene is possibly TRBD2 (6 bases). Germline CDR1 reads LNHDA; CDR2 reads SQIVND (reference sequence). V was clipped by 5 bases and J by 6 bases, with 17 bases between them. The CDR3 runs 14 residues. CDR3 sequence: CASSWDGEVGEQYF. The CDR3, as DNA: TGTGCCAGTAGTTGGGATGGGGAGGTAGGCGAGCAGTACTTC. Looking up the rest from reference TRBV19 and TRBJ2-7 gives the full variable domain: DGGITQSPKYLFRKEGQNVTLSCEQNLNHDAMYWYRQDPGQGLRLIYYSQIVNDFQKGDIAEGYSVSREKKESFPLTVTSAQKNPTAFYLCASSWDGEVGEQYFGPGTRLTVT.

The gene calls are TRBV7-3 and TRBJ2-3; 11 nucleotides align to TRBD1. CDR3 length: 18 residues. The V segment lost 0 bases and the J segment 3 bases; nucleotides outside the gene matches: 8. Germline CDR1 reads SGHTA; CDR2 reads FQGTGA. CDR3 coding DNA: TGTGCCAGCAGCTTAACCGGAACCGGGACAGGGGGAACAGATACGCAGTATTTT. Its translation: CASSLTGTGTGGTDTQYF.

The V and J genes are TRBV6-2 or TRBV6-3 and TRBJ2-1; 7 nucleotides match TRBD1. From germline, CDR1 is MNHEY and CDR2 SVGEGT. V lost 5 bases and J lost 7; bases outside the gene matches: 11. The CDR3 sequence is 15 residues long. The CDR3 spells CASSQRQGWWNEQFF. The CDR3 nucleotides read TGTGCCAGCAGTCAAAGACAGGGTTGGTGGAATGAGCAGTTCTTC.

This chain links TRBV6-5 with TRBJ2-7; 14 bases are a match to TRBD2. From germline, CDR1 is MNHEY and CDR2 SVGAGI. J lost 3 bases, V lost 6 bases, and 4 bases had no gene match. This CDR3 spans 15 amino acids. For the CDR3, the DNA is TGTGCCAGCAGAAGAGGGACTAGCGGGAGCTACGAGCAGTACTTC. Translated, it gives CASRRGTSGSYEQYF.

The V call is TRBV20-1, the J call TRBJ1-5; D remains ambiguous. Trimming took 3 bases from V and 0 from J, leaving 15 bases between them. The length of the CDR3 is 16 residues. Germline assignment: CDR1 DFQATT and CDR2 SNEGSKA (reference sequence). The CDR3 nucleotides read TGCAGTGCTAGTCCTAGGCGTCTTGATAGCAATCAGCCCCAGCATTTT. It translates to CSASPRRLDSNQPQHF.

The chain combines TRBV6-5 with TRBJ2-1; 13 bases map to TRBD2. The length of the CDR3 is 15 residues. The V segment lost 2 bases and the J segment 10 bases; nucleotides outside the gene matches: 5. The germline V gene has CDR1 MNHEY and CDR2 SVGAGI. CDR3 in amino acids: CASSYTSGRAIEQFF. DNA of the CDR3: TGTGCCAGCAGTTACACTAGCGGGAGGGCGATAGAGCAGTTCTTC.

The rearrangement links TRBV20-1 to TRBJ1-2; the D gene is possibly TRBD1 (6 bases). The CDR3 has 14 residues. The V and J ends lost 3 bases and 4 bases respectively, with 15 bases between them. CDR1 and CDR2 (germline): DFQATT, SNEGSKA (reference sequence). The CDR3 sequence: CSASLGQSSYGYTF. The CDR3 DNA follows: TGCAGTGCTAGTTTAGGACAGAGCAGCTATGGCTACACCTTC.

This clone has just one count. Other DNA sequences in the same sample also yield this CDR3. V is TRBV7-3 and J is TRBJ2-5, with D possibly matching TRBD2 (6 bases). The CDR3 covers 13 residues. Germline CDR1 SGHTA, CDR2 FQGTGA. V dropped 3 bases and J dropped 5 bases, with 10 bases sitting between them. This CDR3 reads CASSLGGGETQYF. CDR3 sequence (DNA): TGTGCCAGCAGCTTGGGAGGTGGCGAGACCCAGTACTTC.

The chain recombines TRBV9 with TRBJ2-3, with 9 bases identical to TRBD2. CDR3 length: 16 residues. Germline-derived CDR1 and CDR2 are SGDLS and YYNGEE. J was trimmed by 5 bases and V by 6 bases; bases with no gene match: 13. Written as DNA, the CDR3 is TGTGCCAGCACAACTGGAATAGCGGGAGCAGGAGATACGCAGTATTTT. Encoded protein: CASTTGIAGAGDTQYF.

The chain couples TRBV19 to TRBJ1-1; D may be TRBD1 (5 bases). Trimming pared 8 bases from V and 0 bases from J, leaving 28 bases between. Germline V gene sequence: CDR1 LNHDA, CDR2 SQIVND (reference sequence). The CDR3 totals 19 residues. CDR3 bases: TGTGCCAGTGCCGGCTCCGCGACAGTAGGATATACGCTGAACACTGAAGCTTTCTTT. Its protein product is CASAGSATVGYTLNTEAFF.

The chain employs TRBV27 and TRBJ1-5; D might be TRBD1 (5 bases). The CDR3 spans 14 residues. Trimming took 5 bases from V and 0 from J, leaving 8 bases between them. Germline CDR1 is MNHEY and CDR2 is SMNVEV (reference sequence). In nucleotides, the CDR3 is TGTGCCAGCAGTCCAGGGCTTAGCAATCAGCCCCAGCATTTT. Its translation is CASSPGLSNQPQHF.

The chain carries TRBV19 and TRBJ1-2; weak D call: TRBD1 (5 bases). CDR1 is LNHDA, CDR2 SQIVND, per germline (reference sequence). With 3 bases removed from V and 7 bases from J, the gap between germline ends came to 18 bases. The length of the CDR3 is 15 residues. CDR3 residues: CASSIPRAGRSGYTF. In DNA form, the CDR3 reads TGTGCCAGTAGTATCCCCCGGGCAGGGAGGTCTGGCTACACCTTC. The whole variable domain, remainder taken from reference TRBV19 and TRBJ1-2, is DGGITQSPKYLFRKEGQNVTLSCEQNLNHDAMYWYRQDPGQGLRLIYYSQIVNDFQKGDIAEGYSVSREKKESFPLTVTSAQKNPTAFYLCASSIPRAGRSGYTFGSGTRLTVV.

The V call is TRBV18, the J call TRBJ1-4; D gene unclear. The germline CDR1 and CDR2 sequences are KGHSH and LQKENI. The CDR3 extends over 15 amino acids. V was trimmed by 1 base and J by 5 bases, leaving 11 bases between them. CDR3 in DNA: TGTGCCAGCTCACCACGATTGGTGGAGAATGAAAAACTGTTTTTT. It is translated as CASSPRLVENEKLFF.

The chain combines TRBV4-3 with TRBJ1-5; the D gene is possibly TRBD1 (6 bases). The CDR3 runs 15 residues. The V end lost 1 base, the J end lost 9 bases, and 16 bases lay between the germline ends. Germline assignment: CDR1 LGHNA and CDR2 YSLEER. The CDR3 reads CASSQALDSSWPQHF. In nucleotides, the CDR3 is TGCGCCAGCAGCCAAGCCTTGGACAGTTCTTGGCCCCAGCATTTT.

This clone appeared once. The chain carries TRBV6-5 and TRBJ1-2; D is ambiguous. Germline values: CDR1 MNHEY, CDR2 SVGAGI. V shed 6 bases and J shed 4 bases, with 12 bases lying between them. The CDR3 consists of 13 residues. CDR3 sequence reads: CASSYDGLYGYTF. CDR3 DNA sequence: TGTGCCAGCAGCTACGACGGACTCTATGGCTACACCTTC.

The chain combines TRBV18 with TRBJ1-1; the D gene is possibly TRBD1 (5 bases). V lost 4 bases to trimming and J lost 5 bases, with 11 bases between them. The germline gives CDR1 KGHSH, CDR2 LQKENI. CDR3 size: 13 residues. CDR3 DNA: TGTGCCAGCTCACGCCCAGGGCGTACTGAAGCTTTCTTT. Amino acid sequence: CASSRPGRTEAFF.

The chain has TRBV27 and TRBJ2-3, with 12 bases that match TRBD2. The CDR3 totals 15 residues. The V gene's germline CDR1 is MNHEY and CDR2 SMNVEV (reference sequence). With 6 bases clipped from V and 7 bases from J, the junction kept 8 bases outside the gene matches. The CDR3 loop is CASSPLAGGPYTQYF. CDR3 DNA: TGTGCCAGCAGCCCCCTAGCGGGAGGGCCATATACGCAGTATTTT.

This clone was counted a single time. J is TRBJ2-5 and V is TRBV19, with 9 positions matching TRBD2. The germline V gene has CDR1 LNHDA and CDR2 SQIVND (reference sequence). V lost 7 bases and J lost 4; bases outside the gene matches: 10. The CDR3 sequence is 15 residues long. CDR3 amino acids: CASNEGAGGRETQYF. CDR3 sequence (DNA): TGTGCCAGTAACGAGGGAGCGGGAGGTAGAGAGACCCAGTACTTC.

This sequence joins TRBV7-2 and TRBJ2-5, with D perhaps matching TRBD1 (6 bases). V shed 3 bases and J shed 5 bases, with 19 bases lying between them. The CDR3 has 16 residues. Germline V gene lookup returns CDR1 SGHTA and CDR2 FQGNSA. Here the CDR3 reads CASSLHTGPTGETQYF. CDR3 coding DNA: TGTGCCAGCAGCTTGCATACAGGGCCAACGGGGGAGACCCAGTACTTC.

CDR3 sequence: CASSQDSSWDRAEAFF. CDR3 in DNA: TGCGCCAGCAGCCAAGACAGTAGTTGGGACAGAGCTGAAGCTTTCTTT. The V and J genes are TRBV4-3 and TRBJ1-1; 7 nucleotides line up with TRBD1. V lost 0 bases and J lost 6; bases outside the gene matches: 10. Germline assignment: CDR1 LGHNA and CDR2 YSLEER. CDR3 length: 16 residues.

The rearrangement uses TRBV19 and TRBJ1-2; D is possibly TRBD1 (6 bases). Germline loops: CDR1 LNHDA, CDR2 SQIVND (reference sequence). The CDR3 is 14 amino acids. Trimming shortened V by 3 bases and J by 2 bases, and 10 bases separated the two germline ends. The CDR3: CASSIAGDNYGYTF. The CDR3 DNA follows: TGTGCCAGTAGTATCGCAGGGGACAACTATGGCTACACCTTC.

V gene TRBV5-6 combines with J gene TRBJ2-1, with 14 nucleotides matching TRBD2. The germline CDR1 and CDR2 sequences are SGHDT and YYEEEE. The CDR3 length is 16 residues. J was trimmed by 9 bases and V by 7 bases; bases with no gene match: 12. CDR3 bases: TGTGCCAGCCAAAAACCGGGACTAGCGGGAGTGGGTGAGCAGTTCTTC. Protein sequence: CASQKPGLAGVGEQFF.

The chain couples TRBV21-1 to TRBJ1-5. TRBV21-1 is a pseudogene segment. The CDR3 has 17 amino acids. The CDR3 nucleotides are TGTGCCAGCAGCAAAGCCCAAAACGAGATAAGCAATCAGCCCCAGCATTTT. Protein product: CASSKAQNEISNQPQHF.

The V gene is TRBV4-3, the J gene TRBJ1-1, with a weak D call TRBD1 (6 bases). Germline CDR1 LGHNA, CDR2 YSLEER. The CDR3 runs to 13 residues. V lost 0 bases to trimming and J lost 10 bases, with 12 bases between them. This chain's CDR3 is CASSQDLGGGAFF. CDR3 nucleotides: TGCGCCAGCAGCCAAGATCTAGGGGGGGGAGCTTTCTTT.

The gene calls are TRBV6-7 and TRBJ2-3; 11 positions agree with TRBD2. TRBV6-7 is known as an ORF, though its function is uncertain. The CDR3 loop spans 20 amino acids. Losses at the gene ends were 5 bases for V and 4 bases for J; bases not matched to a gene: 20. In DNA form, the CDR3 reads TGTGCCAGCAGTAACCCGATCAAGGAGGGTACTAGCGGGGGCCCAGATACGCAGTATTTT. As protein: CASSNPIKEGTSGGPDTQYF.

The chain combines TRBV6-2 or TRBV6-3 with TRBJ1-2; 9 bases map to TRBD1. The trim removed 6 bases at V and 6 bases at J, leaving 5 bases unmatched. This CDR3 has 13 amino acids. Germline V gene data show CDR1 as MNHEY and CDR2 as SVGEGT. In nucleotides, the CDR3 is TGTGCCAGCAGCCACGACAGGGGGAATGGCTACACCTTC. This codes for CASSHDRGNGYTF.

In DNA form, the CDR3 reads TGTGCCAGCAGCAGAGGGACAGATAATTTTGGCTACACCTTC. It yields the protein CASSRGTDNFGYTF. The chain couples TRBV6-5 to TRBJ1-2; the match to TRBD1 covers 7 bases. J was trimmed by 7 bases and V by 6 bases; bases with no gene match: 11. The CDR3 is 14 residues long. Germline V gene lookup returns CDR1 MNHEY and CDR2 SVGAGI.

The CDR3: CASSQIGTGAPGGTQYF. The CDR3 coding sequence is TGTGCCAGCAGTCAGATCGGGACAGGGGCCCCGGGGGGGACCCAGTACTTC. The rearrangement uses TRBV2 and TRBJ2-5; TRBD1 agrees at 10 bases. The V gene's germline CDR1 is SNHLY and CDR2 FYNNEI. The CDR3 sequence is 17 residues long. With 5 bases clipped from V and 7 bases from J, the junction kept 16 bases outside the gene matches.

V is TRBV15 and J is TRBJ2-7; 10 bases are shared with TRBD1. There are 14 residues in the CDR3. V lost 4 bases, J lost 2 bases, and 2 bases stayed unmatched. Germline CDR1 and CDR2: LNHNV and YYDKDF (reference sequence). CDR3 loop: CATSKDRGTYEQYF. The DNA of the CDR3 is TGTGCCACCAGCAAGGACAGGGGGACCTACGAGCAGTACTTC.